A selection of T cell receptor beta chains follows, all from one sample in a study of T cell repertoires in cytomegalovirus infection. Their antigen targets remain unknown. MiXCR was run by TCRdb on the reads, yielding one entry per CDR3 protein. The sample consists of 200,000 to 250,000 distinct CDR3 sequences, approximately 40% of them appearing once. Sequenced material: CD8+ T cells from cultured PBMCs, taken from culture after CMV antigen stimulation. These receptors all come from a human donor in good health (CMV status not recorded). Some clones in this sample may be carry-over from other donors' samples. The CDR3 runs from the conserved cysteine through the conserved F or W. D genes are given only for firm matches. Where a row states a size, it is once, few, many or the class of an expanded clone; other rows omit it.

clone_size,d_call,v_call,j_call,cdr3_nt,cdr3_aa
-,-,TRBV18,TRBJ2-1,TGTGCCAGCTCCTCAGACCACTACAATGAGCAGTTCTTC,CASSSDHYNEQFF
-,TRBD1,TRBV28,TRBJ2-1,TGTGCCAGCATAGACAGGGGGACATACAATGAGCAGTTCTTC,CASIDRGTYNEQFF
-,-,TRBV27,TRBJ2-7,TGTGCCAGCAGGACCCGGGCCCGTGACTACGAGCAGTACTTC,CASRTRARDYEQYF
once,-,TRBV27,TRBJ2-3,TGTGCCAGCAGTTCCGAGTCGCGATGGGATACGCAGTATTTT,CASSSESRWDTQYF
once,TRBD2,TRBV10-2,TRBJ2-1,TGCGCCAGCAGTGTTCTAGCGGGAGCTGGTGAGCAGTTCTTC,CASSVLAGAGEQFF
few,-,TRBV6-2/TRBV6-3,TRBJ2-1,TGTGCCAGCAGTTTTTCAGGGGCCTGGGAGCAGTTCTTC,CASSFSGAWEQFF
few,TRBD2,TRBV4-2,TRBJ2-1,TGTGCCAGCAGCCAAGAGGCTAGCGGGGGCTACAATGAGCAGTTCTTC,CASSQEASGGYNEQFF
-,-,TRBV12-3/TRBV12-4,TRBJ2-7,TGTGCCAGCAGCGTGGGACGAGCAACCTACGAGCAGTACTTC,CASSVGRATYEQYF
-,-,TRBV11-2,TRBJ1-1,TGTGCCAGCAGCTTAGTGATCCCGGTGAACACTGAAGCTTTCTTT,CASSLVIPVNTEAFF
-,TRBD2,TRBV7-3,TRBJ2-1,TGTGCCAGCTCCGGGGGACTAAGGGAGCAGTTCTTC,CASSGGLREQFF
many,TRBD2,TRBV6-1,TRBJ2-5,TGTGCCAGCAGTGCTACCCCGGGACTAGGGGAGACCCAGTACTTC,CASSATPGLGETQYF
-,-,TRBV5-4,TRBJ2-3,TGTGCCAGCAGCTTGGAGCGGATAAGCACAGATACGCAGTATTTT,CASSLERISTDTQYF
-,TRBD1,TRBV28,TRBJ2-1,TGTGCCAGCAGTTTAGCCCTCCCTCCCGGGACAGGCAAGTCCAATGAGCAGTTCTTC,CASSLALPPGTGKSNEQFF
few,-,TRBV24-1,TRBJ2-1,TGTGCCACCAGTGAACCGAGCGATTACGCATACAATGAGCAGTTCTTC,CATSEPSDYAYNEQFF
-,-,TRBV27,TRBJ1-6,TGTGCCAGCAGTCCTCTGCGGGGGGGTTCACCCCTCCACTTT,CASSPLRGGSPLHF
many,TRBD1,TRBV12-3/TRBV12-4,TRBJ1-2,TGTGCCAGCAGTTTCAGGCCATCCAAGGACAGGACTAACTATGGCTACACCTTC,CASSFRPSKDRTNYGYTF
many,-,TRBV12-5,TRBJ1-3,TGTGCTAGTGGTTTGGAGGGGCAGAGGAACACCATATATTTT,CASGLEGQRNTIYF
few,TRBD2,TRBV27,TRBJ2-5,TGTGCCAGCAGTTTTACCAGCGGGAGCGAGACCCAGTACTTC,CASSFTSGSETQYF
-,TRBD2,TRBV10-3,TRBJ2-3,TGTGCCATCAGTGTCCGCGTCTGCAGCGGGATGGAGGGGTGCACAGATACGCAGTATTTT,CAISVRVCSGMEGCTDTQYF
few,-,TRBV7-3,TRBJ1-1,TGTGCCAGCAGCCTAGCCGGGACACCTAACACTGAAGCTTTCTTT,CASSLAGTPNTEAFF
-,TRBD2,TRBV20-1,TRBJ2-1,TGCAGTGCTAGAGATATGGGTTCGAAGACTAGCGGGGGGGCCGGGTATGAGCAGTTCTTC,CSARDMGSKTSGGAGYEQFF
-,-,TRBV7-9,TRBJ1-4,TGTGCCAGAAGCTTAGGGAAAGCGGGTGCAACTAATGAAAAACTGTTTTTT,CARSLGKAGATNEKLFF
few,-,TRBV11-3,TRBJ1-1,TGTGCCAGCAGCACCCCCGGGACCGGGGCTATCACTGAAGCTTTCTTT,CASSTPGTGAITEAFF
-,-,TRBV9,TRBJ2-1,TGTGCCAGCTCCGGGCTATACTCCTACAATGAGCAGTTCTTC,CASSGLYSYNEQFF
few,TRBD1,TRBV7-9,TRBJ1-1,TGTGCCAGCAGCCGACGGGACAGGAGCCCTGAAGCTTTCTTT,CASSRRDRSPEAFF
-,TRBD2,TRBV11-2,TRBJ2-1,TGTGCCAGCAGCTTAGAGCTAGCGGAATACAATGAGCAGTTCTTC,CASSLELAEYNEQFF
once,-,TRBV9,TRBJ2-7,TGTGCCAGCAGCGTCCATGGGGAAGCCCGATACGAGCAGTACTTC,CASSVHGEARYEQYF
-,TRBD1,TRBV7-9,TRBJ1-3,TGTGCCAGCAGCCCAAAACCGGGACAGGGAAGCTCTGGAAACACCATATATTTT,CASSPKPGQGSSGNTIYF
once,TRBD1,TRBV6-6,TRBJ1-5,TGTGCCAGCAGGATTACAGGGGGCTTGAGCAATCAGCCCCAGCATTTT,CASRITGGLSNQPQHF
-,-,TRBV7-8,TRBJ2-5,TGTGCCAGCAGCTCCAGCCGAGAGACCCCGTACTTC,CASSSSRETPYF
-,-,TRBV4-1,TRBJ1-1,TGCGCCAGCAGCCAAGATGGTTACACTGAAGCTTTCTTT,CASSQDGYTEAFF
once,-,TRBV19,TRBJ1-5,TGTGCCAGCAAGCTTGTATACAGGAACTATAGCAATCAGCCCCAGCATTTT,CASKLVYRNYSNQPQHF
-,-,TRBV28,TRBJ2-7,TGTGCCAGCAGTTCTACCTGGAGGGACCCCTACGAGCAGTACTTC,CASSSTWRDPYEQYF
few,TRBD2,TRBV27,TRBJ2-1,TGTGCCAGCAACGTGGGACTAGCGGCCTACAATGAGCAGTTCTTC,CASNVGLAAYNEQFF
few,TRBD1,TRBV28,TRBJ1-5,TGTGCCAGCAGCACAAGAACTGACAGGGGGGACCAGCCCCAGCATTTT,CASSTRTDRGDQPQHF
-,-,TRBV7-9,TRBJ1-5,TGTGCCAGCAGCCCCTCGAGCGGTCAGCCCCAGCATTTT,CASSPSSGQPQHF
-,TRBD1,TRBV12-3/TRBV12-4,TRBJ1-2,TGTGCCAGCAGGCATACAGGGGAGTGGAATGGCTACACCTTC,CASRHTGEWNGYTF